This note documents a single TCR beta chain sequence. Its antigen is undetermined. At one end the junction does not follow the germline gene, possibly because of a read error. The authors loaded 150 to 250 ng DNA, about 30,000 T cell genomes, into sorted-subset replicate PCRs. Clones were sequenced by immunoSEQ multiplex PCR, and TCRdb holds only the in-frame ones, with some missing. The sample holds about 2.4 million clones, 90% to 95% seen once. These data belong to a study of shared clonotypes between healthy human individuals. Study-wide results and caveats: Clonotype sharing among donors, it was expected, would be affected by sequencing depth. Sampling covered nothing but blood. Tissue TCR repertoires likely differ from those found in blood.

The TCR originated in a man in his late teens or twenties in good health. Some clones in this sample may be carry-over from other donors' samples. Sequenced material: naive CD4+ T cells from PBMCs. Subset of the sample: CD45RA+ positively selected.

The CDR3 is CASSLARSYTF. CDR3 bases: TGTGCCAGCAGCCTAGCTCGGAGCTACACCTTC. This chain connects TRBV7-9 to TRBJ1-2; the D is unclear. There are 11 residues in the CDR3. Germline values: CDR1 SEHNR, CDR2 FQNEAQ (reference sequence).